The entry below describes one T cell receptor (beta chain). The entry originates in a study of shared T cell receptors in the human thymus. This table comes from immunoSEQ multiplex PCR, and its TCRdb copy is limited to in-frame clones, with some not included. The sample contains hundreds of thousands of clones, more than 70% of which appear only once. Per the germline V gene, CDR1 is SGHKS and CDR2 is YYEKEE (reference sequence). V lost 0 bases, J lost 2 bases, and 4 bases stayed unmatched. This CDR3 spans 15 amino acids. A further study also used this sample, focusing on human thymus T cells.

The chain carries TRBV5-5 and TRBJ1-2, with 7 bases aligning to TRBD1. Material: thymocytes. This TCR came from a boy under two years old with a congenital heart defect. CDR3 DNA: TGTGCCAGCAGCTTGGAGGGCAGGGGGAACTATGGCTACACCTTC. Protein: CASSLEGRGNYGYTF.